A single sample is the source of the 21 T cell receptor beta chains below, sequenced in a study of CD8 T cells in Susac syndrome. An amount of RNA that ranged from roughly 0.45 to 1 ug was reverse transcribed with random hexamers. TCRdb used MiXCR to reprocess the immunoSEQ multiplex PCR reads, holding one entry per CDR3 protein. The data show about 300,000 distinct CDR3 sequences, roughly 84% seen once. The sequenced material came from CD8+ T cells from PBMCs. All receptors come from a human donor with multiple sclerosis.

This chain joins TRBV30 and TRBJ1-1; D remains ambiguous. The CDR3 is made up of 11 amino acids. Per germline, CDR1 GTSNPN and CDR2 SVGIG (reference sequence). V was clipped by 0 bases and J by 7 bases, with 6 bases between them. The CDR3 DNA reads as TGTGCCTGGAGTGTACCCGGTGAAGCTTTCTTT. This gives the protein CAWSVPGEAFF. The variable domain in full, with the rest retrieved from reference TRBV30 and TRBJ1-1, is SQTIHQWPATLVQPVGSPLSLECTVEGTSNPNLYWYRQAAGRGLQLLFYSVGIGQISSEVPQNLSASRPQDRQFILSSKKLLLSDSGFYLCAWSVPGEAFFGQGTRLTVV.

V and J are TRBV5-1 and TRBJ1-1; a weak D match, TRBD1 (5 bases). Trimming left V 0 bases short and J 0 bases short, with 12 bases between. Germline values: CDR1 SGHRS, CDR2 YFSETQ. This CDR3 region has 16 residues. The CDR3 protein is CASSLEGERMNTEAFF. CDR3 nucleotides: TGCGCCAGCAGCTTGGAAGGGGAACGAATGAACACTGAAGCTTTCTTT.

This clonotype has only one observation. V gene TRBV12-3 or TRBV12-4 combines with J gene TRBJ2-5; no reliable D call. This CDR3 has 13 amino acids. V was clipped by 7 bases and J by 0 bases, with 9 bases between them. This CDR3 is CASNSQHQETQYF. In DNA form, the CDR3 reads TGTGCCAGCAACTCACAGCACCAAGAGACCCAGTACTTC.

The chain combines TRBV3-1 with TRBJ2-5; D possibly corresponds to TRBD2 (5 bases). Germline V gene data show CDR1 as LGHDT and CDR2 as YNNKEL (reference sequence). V was clipped by 6 bases and J by 2 bases, with 16 bases between them. This CDR3 is built from 15 residues. The DNA of the CDR3 is TGTGCCAGCAGTACACTACTAGAGACTCAAGAGACCCAGTACTTC. Translated, it gives CASSTLLETQETQYF.

This chain joins TRBV24-1 and TRBJ1-2; D unresolved. Germline-derived CDR1 and CDR2 are KGHDR and SFDVKD. This CDR3 contains 12 residues. Trimming removed 3 bases from V and 4 bases from J, with 5 bases in between. The CDR3 bases are TGTGCCACCAGTGATCAGACCTATGGCTACACCTTC. It is translated as CATSDQTYGYTF.

This clonotype came up once. The chain employs TRBV9 and TRBJ1-1, with D perhaps TRBD1 (5 bases). Germline loops: CDR1 SGDLS, CDR2 YYNGEE. Trimming pared 3 bases from V and 4 bases from J, leaving 19 bases between. The length of the CDR3 is 16 residues. In DNA form, the CDR3 reads TGTGCCAGCAGCGCCCCCTGGGACGATGGTGGCACTGAAGCTTTCTTT. This gives the protein CASSAPWDDGGTEAFF.

The chain joins TRBV20-1 to TRBJ2-1; 9 bases agree with TRBD2. V lost 3 bases, J lost 6 bases, and 3 bases stayed unmatched. This CDR3 has 13 residues. Per the germline V gene, CDR1 is DFQATT and CDR2 is SNEGSKA (reference sequence). CDR3 nucleotides: TGCAGTGCTAGGAGGCGGGAGGGCAATGAGCAGTTCTTC. It codes for CSARRREGNEQFF.

The V gene is TRBV30, the J gene TRBJ1-1; 11 nucleotides agree with TRBD1. J lost 5 bases, V lost 5 bases, and 10 bases had no gene match. This CDR3 has 15 amino acids. Germline CDR1 is GTSNPN and CDR2 is SVGIG (reference sequence). The DNA for the CDR3 is TGTGCCTGGGGAGAGCCCTGGGACAGGGGGACTGAAGCTTTCTTT. Amino acids: CAWGEPWDRGTEAFF.

V usage is TRBV2 and J usage is TRBJ2-5; 10 positions match TRBD2. The trim removed 6 bases at V and 7 bases at J, leaving 14 bases unmatched. The germline V gene encodes CDR1 SNHLY and CDR2 FYNNEI. The CDR3 consists of 16 residues. The CDR3 is CASRPTSGTSERTQYF. The DNA of the CDR3 is TGTGCCAGCAGGCCGACATCCGGGACTAGCGAGAGGACCCAGTACTTC.

The gene calls are TRBV20-1 and TRBJ2-1; 13 positions agree with TRBD2. Germline values: CDR1 DFQATT, CDR2 SNEGSKA (reference sequence). V was pared by 0 bases and J by 8 bases, with 4 bases of the junction left unmatched. The CDR3 runs 15 residues. This CDR3 is CSARDRGLAGYEQFF. The CDR3 nucleotides read TGCAGTGCTAGAGATAGGGGACTAGCGGGATATGAGCAGTTCTTC.

In this sample, this clonotype turned up once. This sequence joins TRBV5-4 and TRBJ2-3; 10 bases agree with TRBD2. Losses at the gene ends were 4 bases for V and 3 bases for J; bases not matched to a gene: 8. Germline V CDR1 and CDR2: SGHNT, YYREEE (reference sequence). The CDR3 covers 16 residues. The DNA for the CDR3 is TGTGCCAGCAGCCCCGGCCGGACTAGCGGTACAGATACGCAGTATTTT. It specifies CASSPGRTSGTDTQYF.

The genes are TRBV6-5 and TRBJ2-2; D call uncertain. Germline V gene lookup returns CDR1 MNHEY and CDR2 SVGAGI. V gave up 1 base and J gave up 7 bases, with 10 bases separating them. The CDR3 has 14 residues. DNA for the CDR3: TGTGCCAGCAGTTACTGGCGGAGTCACGGGGAGCTGTTTTTT. This sequence encodes CASSYWRSHGELFF.

This clonotype showed up just once. The rearrangement links TRBV9 to TRBJ2-3; the D gene is possibly TRBD2 (6 bases). The V gene's germline CDR1 is SGDLS and CDR2 YYNGEE. The CDR3 length is 17 residues. V lost 1 base and J lost 0, with 15 bases in between. CDR3 in amino acids: CASSVRRAGTSTDTQYF. CDR3 bases: TGTGCCAGCAGCGTAAGGAGGGCAGGGACTAGCACAGATACGCAGTATTTT.

This clonotype has a single count. The rearrangement uses TRBV29-1 and TRBJ2-7, with 10 nucleotides matching TRBD2. Germline assignment: CDR1 SQVTM and CDR2 ANQGSEA. The CDR3 length is 12 residues. The J segment lost 5 bases and the V segment lost 8 bases, leaving 6 bases of the junction unmatched. The CDR3 DNA sequence: TGCAGCTTTAGAGCGGGAGGGAACGAGCAGTACTTC. Amino acid sequence: CSFRAGGNEQYF.

This clonotype was observed a few times. This chain joins TRBV7-9 and TRBJ1-2; 7 bases agree with TRBD1. The germline CDR1 and CDR2 sequences are SEHNR and FQNEAQ (reference sequence). The CDR3 contains 13 residues. V dropped 5 bases and J dropped 3; count of bases not matched to a gene: 3. The CDR3 spells CASSTGTDYGYTF. The CDR3 nucleotides are TGTGCCAGCAGCACCGGGACAGACTATGGCTACACCTTC.

On this clonotype itself: It is likely a read error, because the conserved phenylalanine at the end of the CDR3 is missing. This rearrangement joins TRBV27 to TRBJ1-2, with D possibly matching TRBD1 (6 bases). Trimming removed 3 bases at V and 7 bases at J, with 15 bases between. This CDR3 has 14 residues. Germline V gene data show CDR1 as MNHEY and CDR2 as SMNVEV (reference sequence). The CDR3 protein is CASSLGGRGSGYTS. The CDR3 DNA is TGTGCCAGCAGTTTGGGGGGCCGCGGATCTGGCTACACCTCC.

J is TRBJ1-1 and V is TRBV25-1, with a possible D match to TRBD1 (6 bases). The ends were cut back, 4 bases at V and 6 bases at J, with 18 bases in the middle. CDR1 is MGHDK and CDR2 is SYGVNS in the germline V gene. This CDR3 spans 15 amino acids. CDR3 sequence: CASSVIHRVTSEAFF. The CDR3 bases are TGTGCCAGCAGTGTTATTCACAGGGTCACGTCTGAAGCTTTCTTT.

This rearrangement joins TRBV7-6 to TRBJ2-1; TRBD2 agrees at 9 bases. The junction had 21 bases not matched to a gene; V was cut back by 5 bases and J by 7 bases. Germline V gene lookup returns CDR1 SGHVS and CDR2 FNYEAQ. The CDR3 length is 19 residues. This CDR3 is CASSPGPGGSGRPENEQFF. DNA for the CDR3: TGTGCCAGCAGCCCCGGTCCTGGCGGTAGCGGGAGACCTGAGAATGAGCAGTTCTTC.

This chain uses TRBV9 with TRBJ1-2; a possible D gene is TRBD1 (5 bases). The CDR3 totals 12 residues. Germline CDR1 reads SGDLS; CDR2 reads YYNGEE. The V end lost 3 bases, the J end lost 6 bases, and 9 bases lay between the germline ends. CDR3 nucleotides: TGTGCCAGCAGCGCCCGACAGCATGGCTACACCTTC. Translated: CASSARQHGYTF. The full variable domain, rest sourced from reference TRBV9 and TRBJ1-2, is DSGVTQTPKHLITATGQRVTLRCSPRSGDLSVYWYQQSLDQGLQFLIQYYNGEERAKGNILERFSAQQFPDLHSELNLSSLELGDSALYFCASSARQHGYTFGSGTRLTVV.

V and J are TRBV28 and TRBJ2-7; 7 bases map to TRBD1. V lost 6 bases and J lost 2; bases outside the gene matches: 7. This CDR3 has 14 amino acids. Germline assignment: CDR1 MDHEN and CDR2 SYDVKM. CDR3 sequence reads: CASRYTTGPYEQYF. The DNA for the CDR3 is TGTGCCAGCAGATATACGACAGGGCCCTACGAGCAGTACTTC.

The V gene is TRBV12-3 or TRBV12-4, the J gene TRBJ2-1; 10 bases agree with TRBD2. Germline trimming cut 3 bases from V and 4 bases from J; bases unmatched to any gene: 6. CDR3 size: 16 residues. CDR3 sequence reads: CASSFLGLAVYNEQFF. CDR3 sequence (DNA): TGTGCCAGCAGTTTCCTCGGACTAGCGGTTTACAATGAGCAGTTCTTC.